The 11 T cell receptor beta chains below come from one sample, sequenced in a study of blood T cell repertoires in COVID-19. Sequencing used immunoSEQ multiplex PCR; TCRdb keeps in-frame clones, though not all of them. The table records some 170,000 clones, about 75% of them present only once. The sequenced sample consisted of peripheral blood. The source is an older woman with acute or convalescent COVID-19.

The chain employs TRBV2 and TRBJ2-5; D unclear. V lost 6 bases, J lost 4 bases, and 9 bases lay in between. CDR1 and CDR2 (germline): SNHLY, FYNNEI. The CDR3 extends over 12 amino acids. CDR3 bases: TGTGCCAGCAGCTTTGGCGGAGAGACCCAGTACTTC. It is translated as CASSFGGETQYF.

There are many counts of this clone. The chain joins TRBV2 to TRBJ2-7, with 11 bases matching TRBD1. The ends lost 8 bases at V and 6 bases at J; junction bases unmatched: 3. The germline V gene has CDR1 SNHLY and CDR2 FYNNEI. The CDR3 is made up of 12 amino acids. The CDR3 DNA reads TGTGCCAGCGGACAGGGGGCAGGCGAGCAGTACTTC. It codes for CASGQGAGEQYF. The variable domain in full, completed from reference TRBV2 and TRBJ2-7, reads EPEVTQTPSHQVTQMGQEVILRCVPISNHLYFYWYRQILGQKVEFLVSFYNNEISEKSEIFDDQFSVERPDGSNFTLKIRSTKLEDSAMYFCASGQGAGEQYFGPGTRLTVT.

The chain couples TRBV6-5 to TRBJ2-1; 7 bases line up with TRBD2. This CDR3 region has 15 residues. Trimming at V came to 10 bases and at J to 6 bases, leaving 15 bases not matched to a gene. From germline, CDR1 is MNHEY and CDR2 SVGAGI. CDR3 in amino acids: CATSGFAGDLNEQFF. The CDR3 DNA follows: TGTGCCACCTCAGGGTTTGCGGGAGACCTCAATGAGCAGTTCTTC.

This clone has a handful of counts. The chain uses TRBV7-8 and TRBJ2-1, with D possibly being TRBD2 (5 bases). Trimming stripped 0 bases from V and 7 bases from J, with 16 bases between. From germline, CDR1 is SGHVS and CDR2 FQNEAQ. The CDR3 runs to 16 residues. The CDR3 region has the DNA TGTGCCAGCAGCTTAGCCCTCTTTGCTAGCTCGAATGAGCAGTTCTTC. It specifies CASSLALFASSNEQFF.

The rearrangement joins TRBV15 to TRBJ2-5; D gene uncertain. The V gene's germline CDR1 is LNHNV and CDR2 YYDKDF (reference sequence). V was shortened by 0 bases and J by 4 bases, with 15 bases between the two germline ends. The CDR3 sequence is 16 residues long. The DNA of the CDR3 is TGTGCCACCAGCAGAGATCTTCCCAGGCTTGGAGAGACCCAGTACTTC. Translated: CATSRDLPRLGETQYF.

The chain has TRBV2 and TRBJ2-5, with D unresolved. The V and J ends lost 7 bases and 2 bases respectively, with 8 bases between them. The CDR3 is 12 residues long. Per germline, CDR1 SNHLY and CDR2 FYNNEI. DNA for the CDR3: TGTGCCAGCAATCAGAATCAAGAGACCCAGTACTTC. Amino acid sequence: CASNQNQETQYF.

The CDR3 region has the DNA TGTGCCAGCAGGACGGGTGGCTACACCTTC. As protein: CASRTGGYTF. V and J are TRBV2 and TRBJ1-2, with no clear D. Germline V gene data show CDR1 as SNHLY and CDR2 as FYNNEI. This CDR3 is 10 amino acids long. V lost 6 bases and J lost 7, with 6 bases in between.

This sequence joins TRBV3-1 (or the pseudogene TRBV3-2) and TRBJ2-5; 16 bases agree with TRBD2. V shed 2 bases, J shed 7 bases, and the junction held 7 bases outside the gene matches. This CDR3 region has 17 residues. Germline lookup yields CDR1 LGHDT and CDR2 YNNKEL (reference sequence). CDR3 in amino acids: CASSQSGLAGGLVTQYF. The CDR3 DNA is TGTGCCAGCAGCCAATCGGGACTAGCGGGAGGGCTGGTGACCCAGTACTTC.

J is TRBJ1-1 and V is TRBV6-1; TRBD1 matches 7 bases. Germline V lookup: CDR1 MNHNS, CDR2 SASEGT. With 2 bases clipped from V and 3 bases from J, the junction kept 3 bases outside the gene matches. CDR3 length: 14 residues. CDR3 in DNA: TGTGCCAGCAGTGAACAGGGGGTTTACACTGAAGCTTTCTTT. This encodes CASSEQGVYTEAFF.

This chain links TRBV5-1 with TRBJ2-2; a possible D gene is TRBD2 (6 bases). CDR1 is SGHRS, CDR2 YFSETQ, per germline. The CDR3 has 13 amino acids. V gave up 0 bases and J gave up 8 bases, with 8 bases separating them. The CDR3 is CASSLGLEGELFF. CDR3 nucleotide sequence: TGCGCCAGCAGCTTGGGACTAGAGGGGGAGCTGTTTTTT.

The V and J genes are TRBV7-9 and TRBJ2-1; D not certain. The CDR3 extends over 15 amino acids. V lost 3 bases, J lost 4 bases, and 13 bases lay in between. Per germline, CDR1 SEHNR and CDR2 FQNEAQ (reference sequence). CDR3 bases: TGTGCCAGCAGCTTTGCCTCGAAGAGGTACAATGAGCAGTTCTTC. It codes for CASSFASKRYNEQFF.